A single T cell receptor (beta chain) is shown here with its context. This record belongs to a study of blood T cell repertoires in COVID-19. The Seattle patients joined while their infection was active and were tracked longitudinally afterward. TCRdb keeps only in-frame clones here, not all; method: immunoSEQ multiplex PCR. The top ten clones hold about 2% of a sample with around 150,000 clones, 93% of them seen once. The clonotype originates from a woman aged 60-75 years with COVID-19, enrolled during active disease. The sample taken for sequencing was peripheral blood.

The CDR3 nucleotides are TGTGCCAGTACCAATGGACAGGGACTTCAGAACACTGAAGCTTTCTTT. It yields the protein CASTNGQGLQNTEAFF. The chain carries TRBV19 and TRBJ1-1, with 8 bases matching TRBD1. The junction had 11 bases not matched to a gene; V was cut back by 7 bases and J by 1 base. The CDR3 covers 16 residues. The germline gives CDR1 LNHDA, CDR2 SQIVND (reference sequence).